This T cell receptor (beta chain) was profiled in a study of T-cell memory formation after mild COVID-19. Overall study: Clusters of TCRs were largely donor specific. Study-wide results and limits: Cross-reactive memory seemingly joined, as some responding clones were found in pre-infection memory. The authors left the SARS-CoV-2 specificity of second-wave clones peaking on day 37 unconfirmed.

TCRdb re-analysed the 5' RACE reads in MiXCR, keeping a single row per CDR3 protein. Of about 100,000 distinct CDR3 sequences in the sample, 11% were seen once. Comments on this clonotype: The antigen is unknown.

This TCR was recovered from a man aged 18 to 29 who had mild COVID-19 (a few samples of this study predate the infection). Cell type and time point are not known. The sample was PBMCs or a T cell subset sorted from them (not recorded which).

The CDR3 spells CASSQDMKDTQYF. In DNA, the CDR3 is TGCGCCAGCAGCCAAGATATGAAAGATACGCAGTATTTT. The rearrangement joins TRBV4-3 to TRBJ2-3; D is unclear. CDR1 and CDR2 from the germline V gene are LGHNA and YSLEER. This CDR3 has 13 amino acids. V dropped 0 bases and J dropped 5 bases, with 6 bases sitting between them.